What follows is one TCR beta chain and its context. The CDR3 contains 16 residues. After removal of 4 bases from V and 5 bases from J, the junction contained 13 bases not matched to a gene. Germline V lookup: CDR1 LNHNV, CDR2 YYDKDF (reference sequence). This specimen belongs to a study of blood T cell repertoires in COVID-19. Assay: immunoSEQ multiplex PCR; the TCRdb copy retains only in-frame clones and omits some. The repertoire holds about 160,000 clones, with 87% as singletons. This clonotype originated in a woman aged 55-75 years with active or convalescent COVID-19. The sequencing input was peripheral blood. The chain combines TRBV15 with TRBJ1-1; 7 nucleotides agree with TRBD1. This chain's CDR3 is CATSIRTGEPTTEAFF. The CDR3 region has the DNA TGTGCCACCAGCATACGCACAGGGGAACCAACGACTGAAGCTTTCTTT.